This entry describes one T cell receptor beta chain. The J segment lost 5 bases and the V segment lost 7 bases, leaving 6 bases of the junction unmatched. This CDR3 spans 14 amino acids. Germline CDR1 and CDR2: SNHLY and FYNNEI. MiXCR, applied by TCRdb to the RT-PCR reads, yields one record per CDR3 protein. The sample lists approximately 720,000 distinct CDR3 sequences, 14% occurring once. Sequenced sample: memory CD4+ T cells from blood. The sequence derives from a female donor in good health, serving as a healthy control. V usage is TRBV2 and J usage is TRBJ2-2; 8 nucleotides agree with TRBD2. As DNA, the CDR3 is TGTGCCAGCATCCTCACGGGAGGGACCGGGGAGCTGTTTTTT. Encoded protein: CASILTGGTGELFF.